This T cell receptor (beta chain) was captured by sequencing in a study of blood T cell repertoires in COVID-19. Overall study context: The samples span acute and convalescent COVID-19 from the United States, Italy and Spain. T cells, B-cell-depleted T cells, or PBMCs supplied cDNA or gDNA.

Methods used by the authors: Amplifying reference gene primers gave estimates of nucleated cell counts. Clones were read by immunoSEQ multiplex PCR, and TCRdb kept only the in-frame ones, dropping some. The D gene and trimming were derived from the DNA, and the V and J assignments and clone size from that table. The table includes over 30,000 clones, 80% to 95% detected once. V lost 6 bases and J lost 3; bases outside the gene matches: 4. Per germline, CDR1 SGHTA and CDR2 FQGNSA. The CDR3 is made up of 13 amino acids. V and J are TRBV7-2 and TRBJ2-7, with TRBD2 identical over 8 bases. The sample taken for sequencing was peripheral blood. The clonotype originates from a man at least 80 years old with acute or convalescent COVID-19. The DNA for the CDR3 is TGTGCCAGCAGTTCGGGGGGGGGCTACGAGCAGTACTTC. Encoded protein: CASSSGGGYEQYF.